The 7 T cell receptor beta chains below all came from one sample that was sequenced in a study of regulatory T cells in long-lasting Graves disease (dated by TCRdb to the early 2020s). The meaning of the sample's time point label: persistent/refractory GD, antithyroid drugs over 5 years with positive TRAb. RNA was extracted from PBMCs in TRIzol for both TCR sequencing and RNA sequencing. Preparation of the library involved multiplex PCR. Sequencing used an Illumina HiSeq 4000. To build TCR beta libraries, CDR3 regions were amplified by Arm-PCR using iRepertoire HTBI primers. TCRdb redid the processing of the public reads, applying fastp at Q25 and MiXCR, and retained in-frame beta chains. Each record represents a unique CDR3 protein, reported with the most common genes and DNA among its rows. This sample has 400,000 to 500,000 distinct CDR3 sequences in its table, and roughly 21% of those were observed once. Of the sample, approximately 6.4% is held by the ten largest clones.

Material: peripheral blood mononuclear cells (PBMCs), obtained when the disease was refractory, from a patient treated with antithyroid drugs. These receptors originate from a female donor with Graves disease.

Many counts were recorded for this clonotype. The chain joins TRBV28 to TRBJ2-7; possible D gene TRBD1, 6 bases. This CDR3 region has 14 residues. V lost 0 bases, J lost 6 bases, and 12 bases lay in between. Per germline, CDR1 MDHEN and CDR2 SYDVKM. The DNA for the CDR3 is TGTGCCAGCAGTTTATGGGCAGGGGATCGCGAGCAGTACTTC. Translation gives CASSLWAGDREQYF.

V and J are TRBV27 and TRBJ2-5, with a possible D match to TRBD2 (5 bases). CDR1 and CDR2 (germline): MNHEY, SMNVEV (reference sequence). CDR3 length: 16 residues. V lost 5 bases to trimming and J lost 2 bases, with 18 bases between them. The CDR3 DNA is TGTGCCAGCAGTCCCGCGGCGGGCGGACGACAAGAGACCCAGTACTTC. Translating gives CASSPAAGGRQETQYF.

This clonotype was detected once. The chain carries TRBV7-8 and TRBJ1-5, with D possibly matching TRBD1 (5 bases). CDR1 is SGHVS, CDR2 FQNEAQ, per germline. This CDR3 is 15 amino acids long. Trimming removed 4 bases from V and 0 bases from J, with 10 bases in between. The CDR3 coding sequence is TGTGCCAGCAGCTCCCTAGGACATAGCAATCAGCCCCAGCATTTT. It specifies CASSSLGHSNQPQHF.

The chain uses TRBV5-4 and TRBJ2-1, with D unclear. The ends were cut back, 4 bases at V and 5 bases at J, with 7 bases in the middle. Germline V CDR1 and CDR2: SGHNT, YYREEE (reference sequence). The CDR3 runs 12 residues. The CDR3 is CASSLLDNEQFF. CDR3 nucleotide sequence: TGTGCCAGCAGCCTCCTCGACAATGAGCAGTTCTTC.

The rearrangement links TRBV3-1 to TRBJ2-7; no definite D call. The CDR3 runs 15 residues. The germline CDR1 and CDR2 sequences are LGHDT and YNNKEL (reference sequence). Trimming stripped 0 bases from V and 3 bases from J, with 12 bases between. The CDR3 DNA is TGTGCCAGCAGCCAAGATTCGGACGGTTACTACGAGCAGTACTTC. Its translation is CASSQDSDGYYEQYF.

This clonotype was observed many times. The chain uses TRBV25-1 and TRBJ1-2, with TRBD1 matching 7 bases. Germline trimming cut 4 bases from V and 1 base from J; bases unmatched to any gene: 9. CDR3 length equals 16 residues. Germline V lookup: CDR1 MGHDK, CDR2 SYGVNS. Written as DNA, the CDR3 is TGTGCCAGCAGTGGGGAGCGGGACAGTTATAACTATGGCTACACCTTC. Translation: CASSGERDSYNYGYTF.

CDR3 sequence: CASSPRLTGGNQPQHF. The CDR3 bases are TGTGCCAGCAGTCCTCGTCTCACAGGGGGCAATCAGCCCCAGCATTTT. This rearrangement joins TRBV3-1 to TRBJ1-5, with 7 bases identical to TRBD1. The CDR3 extends over 16 amino acids. After removal of 6 bases from V and 2 bases from J, the junction contained 10 bases not matched to a gene. Germline assignment: CDR1 LGHDT and CDR2 YNNKEL (reference sequence).